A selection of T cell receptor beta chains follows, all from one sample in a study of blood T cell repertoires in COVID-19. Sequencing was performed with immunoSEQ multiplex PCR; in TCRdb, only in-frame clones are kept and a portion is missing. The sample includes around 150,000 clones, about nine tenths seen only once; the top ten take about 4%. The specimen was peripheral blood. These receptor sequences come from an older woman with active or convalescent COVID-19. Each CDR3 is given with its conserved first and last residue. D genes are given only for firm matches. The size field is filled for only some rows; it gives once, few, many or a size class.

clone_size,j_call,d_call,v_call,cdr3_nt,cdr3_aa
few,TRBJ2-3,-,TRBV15,TGTGCCACCAGCAGACTAGATGGCACAGATACGCAGTATTTT,CATSRLDGTDTQYF
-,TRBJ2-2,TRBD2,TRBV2,TGTGCCAGCAGCGCGGAAACCCCTAGCGGGGGGGCCCCCGGGGAGCTGTTTTTT,CASSAETPSGGAPGELFF
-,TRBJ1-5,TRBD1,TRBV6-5,TGTGCCAGCAGTTACTCCGGGACAGGGGTTCAGCCCCAGCATTTT,CASSYSGTGVQPQHF
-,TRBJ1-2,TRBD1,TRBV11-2,TGTGCCAGCAGCTTAGACGGGACAGACTATGGCTACACCTTC,CASSLDGTDYGYTF
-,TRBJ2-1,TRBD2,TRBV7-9,TGTGCCAGCCGACAGGGCGGGGGGGCGATCAATGAGCAGTTCTTC,CASRQGGGAINEQFF
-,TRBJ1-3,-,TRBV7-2,TGTGCCAGCAGCTTAGCGCGGCAGCAATCAAACGCCATATATTTT,CASSLARQQSNAIYF
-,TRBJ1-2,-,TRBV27,TGTGCCAGCAGTTTCGGGGGGCACTATGGCTACACCTTC,CASSFGGHYGYTF
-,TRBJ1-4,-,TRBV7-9,TGTGCCAGCAGCTTAGGAGACAGAAATAATGAAAAACTGTTTTTT,CASSLGDRNNEKLFF
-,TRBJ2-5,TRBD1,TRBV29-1,TGCAGCGCCGACGCCGGACAGGCGGGGACCCAGTACTTC,CSADAGQAGTQYF
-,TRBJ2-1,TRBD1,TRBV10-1,TGCGCCAGCAGCGTTGGACAGGCCACGGGTGAGCAGTTCTTC,CASSVGQATGEQFF
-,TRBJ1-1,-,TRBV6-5,TGTGGAACCCGGGAGAACACTGAAGCTTTCTTT,CGTRENTEAFF
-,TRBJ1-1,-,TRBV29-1,TGCAGCGTCAGAAGTAGCGGGGACACTGAAGCTTTCTTT,CSVRSSGDTEAFF
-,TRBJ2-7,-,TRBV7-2,TGTGCCAGCAGCTTAGGGCGGGCAGGTGGGGCCTACGAGCAGTACTTC,CASSLGRAGGAYEQYF
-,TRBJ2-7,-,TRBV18,TGTGCCAGCTCACCGGGCCCTGGAGGTCGTCTCGGCGAGCAGTACTTC,CASSPGPGGRLGEQYF
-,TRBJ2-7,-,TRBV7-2,TGTGCCAGCAGCCCCGCGGTCAACTACGAGCAGTACTTC,CASSPAVNYEQYF
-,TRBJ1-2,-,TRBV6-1,TGTGCCAGCAGTGAATTGGTGGGCTTGGGCTATGGCTACACCTTC,CASSELVGLGYGYTF
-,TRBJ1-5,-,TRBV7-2,TGTGCCAGCAGCTTAAGCGGGGAGAGATCTCAGCCCCAGCATTTT,CASSLSGERSQPQHF
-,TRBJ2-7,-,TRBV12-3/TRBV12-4,TGTGCCAGCAGTTTTGCAGGGCCCTACGAGCAGTACTTC,CASSFAGPYEQYF
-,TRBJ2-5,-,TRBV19,TGTGCCAGTAGTATAGGGACAGGGCGGGAGCAGTACTTC,CASSIGTGREQYF
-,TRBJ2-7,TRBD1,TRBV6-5,TGTGCCAGCAGTTACAGAGACAGGGACTACGAGCAGTACTTC,CASSYRDRDYEQYF
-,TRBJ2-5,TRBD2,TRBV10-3,TGTGCCATCAGTAACGGACTAGCGGGGGAAGAGACCCAGTACTTC,CAISNGLAGEETQYF
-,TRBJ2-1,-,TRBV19,TGTGCCAGTACCCAGGGGGGCGATGAGCAGTTCTTC,CASTQGGDEQFF
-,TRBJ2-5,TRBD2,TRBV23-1,TGCGCCAGCAGTCACCGGCTAGCGGGGGGGAAAGAGACCCAGTACTTC,CASSHRLAGGKETQYF
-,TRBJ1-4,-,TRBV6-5,TGTGCCAGCAGGGAGACGCCTCAGGGTAATGAAAAACTGTTTTTT,CASRETPQGNEKLFF
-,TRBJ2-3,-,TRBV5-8,TGTGCCAGCAGGGGGCTAAATACGCAGTATTTT,CASRGLNTQYF
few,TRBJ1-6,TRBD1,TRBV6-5,TGTGCCAGCAGTTACACCTCGACAGGGGATCATTCACCCCTCCACTTT,CASSYTSTGDHSPLHF
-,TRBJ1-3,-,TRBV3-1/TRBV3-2,TGTGCCAGCAGCCCTACAGGGTTAGGAAACACCATATATTTT,CASSPTGLGNTIYF